Included here is one TCR beta chain sequence, with context. Its antigen is still unknown. Base quality data are lacking; no much larger clone is found one base away. Using the deep immunoSEQ assay, TCR CDR3 regions were amplified from genomic DNA by multiplex PCR. For each cell subset, the extracted genomic DNA was distributed evenly across all wells of several immunoSEQ 96-well plates, and each plate served as one replicate. For sorted subsets, around 0.2 ug of genomic DNA, equivalent to around 31,000 T cell genomes, went into each replicate PCR. Purified libraries were measured with a Qubit 3.0 fluorometer, size-checked on a Bioanalyzer 2100, and measured again with the KAPA Library Quantification kit. A separate single-read 150-cycle Illumina NextSeq 550 flow cell was used to sequence each immunoSEQ 96-well plate. For the original study's pipeline: Because the immunoSEQ output included only junctional sequences and no quality scores, the filtering could not be the same as the filtering used for full-length reads. To assign V/J genes and CDR3, sequences were annotated using PyIR, a Python wrapper for IgBLAST v1.9, with IMGT germline references. Reads with weak V/J assignments (E-value above 1e-6), missing CDR3, stop codons, out-of-frame junctions, or ambiguous translated residues were removed. V3J clonotypes were defined by identical inferred V gene, J gene, and CDR3 amino acid sequence. Percentage overlap between repertoires was computed as shared unique clonotypes divided by the size of the smaller repertoire. Repertoire richness was assessed with RTK rarefaction, the Chao1 estimator, and Recon v2.1 estimates of unobserved clonotypes. OLGA was used to compute generation probabilities for all TCRbeta clonotypes that the gDNA method yielded from a few donors. The immuneACCESS repertoire file appears here via TCRdb, limited to in-frame rearrangements. These files lack a portion of the clones; in checked studies, under half of the deficit traces to unresolved V genes, and the cause of the others is not known. V, J and clone size derive from that table, while D and trimming were established from the DNA sequence. In this sample the table shows about 2.4 million clones, around nine tenths of which occur a single time. The ten largest clones capture about 0.13% of the sample.

This specimen comes from a study of shared clonotypes between healthy human individuals (TCRdb year 2020). A note on the overall study: The cohort included three men and a couple of women between 18 and 49 years of age. Per donor, three plates each were used for CD4 naive and CD4 memory, two for CD8 naive, and one for CD8 memory. Blood TCR repertoires of about 5 healthy adults were deeply sequenced to estimate repertoire size and the extent of clonotype sharing between individuals. To increase sequencing depth and limit assay-specific biases, different laboratories used diverse techniques to prepare libraries and sequence TCR repertoires. Between about 0.8 and 9 billion PBMCs per donor were obtained by leukapheresis. Points the paper makes about the study in general: Compared with non-shared clonotypes, the clonotypes found in all four sorted-subset donors had higher generation probabilities. Larger estimated clonotype richness was generally found for naive subsets than for memory subsets. Because the study included a small number of donors, the genetic and exposure-history diversity represented was limited. Rarefaction of sorted-subset datasets indicated incomplete sequencing despite the large sequencing depth. Across four donors, approximately 4.6% of naive CD4, 3.5% of naive CD8, approximately 2.5% of memory CD4, and under 0.45% of memory CD8 clonotypes were shared. Based on pairwise subsampling, the degree of clonotype sharing among donors was expected to be affected by sequencing depth. Sampling was restricted to blood, and TCR repertoires in tissues likely differ from the TCR repertoires found in blood.

Donors were healthy HIV-negative adults with no recently reported acute infections or vaccinations. Only Caucasian adults living in Nashville, Tennessee, USA were represented among the donors. CD4+ T cells were enriched by magnetic negative selection, after which naive cells were positively selected on CD45RA and the negative fraction was taken as the memory subset. Blood was obtained by leukapheresis, after which PBMCs were separated by Ficoll-Histopaque density gradient centrifugation and cryopreserved in liquid nitrogen vapor phase. Purity and quantity of every magnetically sorted T cell population were checked by analytical flow cytometry. Each sorted fraction had its genomic DNA isolated and then quantified by UV absorbance on a Nanodrop 2000c. This sequence originates from a young man in good health. The specimen sequenced was naive CD4+ T cells sorted from blood. The sample's cell subset or site label, decoded: CD45RA+ positively selected.

The bases read TGTGCCAGCAGGACAGGCGCGGTGAACACTGAAGCTTTCTTT. It specifies CASRTGAVNTEAFF. The chain is encoded by TRBV6-6 joined to TRBJ1-1; TRBD1 could be the D gene, as 6 bases match. Counted from cysteine to phenylalanine, this CDR3 has 14 amino acids. Only CDR3 DNA is held: 42 bases, read in frame from base 1. The germline ends are 11 bases apart after V is trimmed by 6 bases and J by 0 bases. CDR1 and CDR2 are read off the germline V gene (reference sequence) as MNHNY and SVGAGI.